This T cell receptor beta chain was sequenced during a study of blood T cell repertoires in COVID-19. On the study more broadly: Sample material is recorded as cDNA or gDNA derived from T cells, B-cell-depleted T cells, or PBMCs.

Trimming removed 4 bases from V and 4 bases from J; junction bases left unmatched: 8. Germline CDR1 and CDR2: SGHTS and YDEGEE. This CDR3 is built from 18 residues. Sequencing used immunoSEQ multiplex PCR; TCRdb keeps in-frame clones, though not all of them. The table includes more than 50,000 clones, 80% to 95% detected once. The sample comprised peripheral blood. The rearrangement uses TRBV5-8 and TRBJ2-2, with 15 bases identical to TRBD2. The receptor was isolated from a man older than 75 with acute or convalescent COVID-19. CDR3 nucleotide sequence: TGTGCCAGCAGCCATCAAGGGACTAGCGGGGGGACCACCGGGGAGCTGTTTTTT. It is translated as CASSHQGTSGGTTGELFF.